These T cell receptor beta chains were read from a single sample in a study of T cell repertoires in cytomegalovirus infection. One entry per CDR3 protein, called by TCRdb with MiXCR from the reads. The sample includes 100,000 to 150,000 distinct CDR3 sequences, roughly 9% seen only once; the top ten take about 9.5%. Sequenced: PBMCs. Receptors were obtained from a human donor in good health (CMV status not recorded). Some clones in this sample may be carry-over from other donors' samples. The CDR3 runs from the conserved cysteine through the conserved F or W. The D gene is left open where the match is weak. Some rows mark clone size as missing; the rest say once, few, many or name a class of expanded clone.

v_call: TRBV29-1; clone_size: many; j_call: TRBJ2-1; d_call: NA; cdr3_nt: TGCAGCTGGCAGGGTCCCAATGAGCAGTTCTTC; cdr3_aa: CSWQGPNEQFF
v_call: TRBV7-6; clone_size: many; j_call: TRBJ2-5; d_call: TRBD2; cdr3_nt: TGTGCCAGCAGCACAGGGGCTAGCGGGGGACTGCAAGAGACCCAGTACTTC; cdr3_aa: CASSTGASGGLQETQYF
v_call: TRBV28; clone_size: many; j_call: TRBJ1-4; d_call: NA; cdr3_nt: TGTGCCAGCAGCCAGATGGGGATGACAGGCGTTGAAAAACTGTTTTTT; cdr3_aa: CASSQMGMTGVEKLFF
v_call: TRBV11-2; clone_size: few; j_call: TRBJ2-5; d_call: NA; cdr3_nt: TGTGCCAGCAGAGGAGGGCAGTACCAAGAGACCCAGTACTTC; cdr3_aa: CASRGGQYQETQYF
v_call: TRBV15; clone_size: many; j_call: TRBJ2-3; d_call: NA; cdr3_nt: TGTGCCACCAGGGGAGCGGCGCACAGCACAGATACGCAGTATTTT; cdr3_aa: CATRGAAHSTDTQYF
v_call: TRBV28; clone_size: NA; j_call: TRBJ1-2; d_call: NA; cdr3_nt: TGTGCCAGCGGTGGAGGGAGATATGGCTACACCTTC; cdr3_aa: CASGGGRYGYTF
v_call: TRBV7-3; clone_size: few; j_call: TRBJ1-1; d_call: NA; cdr3_nt: TGTGCCAGCAGCCCAACGTCAGGACCCACTGAAGCTTTCTTT; cdr3_aa: CASSPTSGPTEAFF
v_call: TRBV2; clone_size: many; j_call: TRBJ1-6; d_call: NA; cdr3_nt: TGTGCCAGCCGGATGACAGTTATGTTTTCACCCCTCCACTTT; cdr3_aa: CASRMTVMFSPLHF
v_call: TRBV2; clone_size: many; j_call: TRBJ2-7; d_call: NA; cdr3_nt: TGTGCCAGCAGTGATCCTACGGAGGGACCGATCCCCTACGAGCAGTACTTC; cdr3_aa: CASSDPTEGPIPYEQYF
v_call: TRBV5-4; clone_size: NA; j_call: TRBJ2-1; d_call: NA; cdr3_nt: TGTGCCAGCAGCTTGAAGTCTAATACCCCGGGATACAATGAGCAGTTCTTC; cdr3_aa: CASSLKSNTPGYNEQFF
v_call: TRBV7-9; clone_size: many; j_call: TRBJ2-7; d_call: NA; cdr3_nt: TGTGCCAGCAGCTCTGTAGGGTCCTACGAGCAGTACTTC; cdr3_aa: CASSSVGSYEQYF
v_call: TRBV7-2; clone_size: many; j_call: TRBJ2-3; d_call: NA; cdr3_nt: TGTGCCAGCAGCTCCGACATTAATACGCAGTATTTT; cdr3_aa: CASSSDINTQYF
v_call: TRBV20-1; clone_size: NA; j_call: TRBJ1-5; d_call: NA; cdr3_nt: TGCAGTGCTAGAGGGCCTTCGGGCCAGCCCCAGCATTTT; cdr3_aa: CSARGPSGQPQHF
v_call: TRBV29-1; clone_size: few; j_call: TRBJ2-1; d_call: TRBD2; cdr3_nt: TGCAGCGTCAAGCGGGGAAGCTCCTACAATGAGCAGTTCTTC; cdr3_aa: CSVKRGSSYNEQFF
v_call: TRBV12-5; clone_size: many; j_call: TRBJ2-6; d_call: TRBD1; cdr3_nt: TGTGCTAGTGGTTTGGTATGGGGACAGACCTCTGGGGCCAACGTCCTGACTTTC; cdr3_aa: CASGLVWGQTSGANVLTF
v_call: TRBV6-5; clone_size: many; j_call: TRBJ1-5; d_call: NA; cdr3_nt: TGTGCCAGCAGCCTCCCTAACCCCTCCCAGCCCCAGCATTTT; cdr3_aa: CASSLPNPSQPQHF
v_call: TRBV6-2/TRBV6-3; clone_size: many; j_call: TRBJ2-7; d_call: TRBD1; cdr3_nt: TGTGCCAGCAGTTACTCAAGGACAGGGGTCTCCTACGAGCAGTACTTC; cdr3_aa: CASSYSRTGVSYEQYF
v_call: TRBV12-3/TRBV12-4; clone_size: NA; j_call: TRBJ1-1; d_call: TRBD1; cdr3_nt: TGTGCCAGCAGTTGGAGGGGGCAGGTCACTGAAGCTTTCTTT; cdr3_aa: CASSWRGQVTEAFF
v_call: TRBV7-2; clone_size: many; j_call: TRBJ1-6; d_call: NA; cdr3_nt: TGTGCCAGCAGCCTCGGGGGATCCACCCTCCACTTT; cdr3_aa: CASSLGGSTLHF
v_call: TRBV7-9; clone_size: many; j_call: TRBJ2-5; d_call: NA; cdr3_nt: TGTGCCAGCAGCTCCCGTAGAGGGGGGCACGAAATCCAGTACTTC; cdr3_aa: CASSSRRGGHEIQYF
v_call: TRBV6-1; clone_size: NA; j_call: TRBJ1-2; d_call: NA; cdr3_nt: TGTGCCAGCAGTTCTGAGTTTGGCTACACCTTC; cdr3_aa: CASSSEFGYTF
v_call: TRBV7-2; clone_size: many; j_call: TRBJ2-6; d_call: TRBD2; cdr3_nt: TGTGCCAGCAGCCCGGGGGGGGCTTGGGCTGGGGCCAACGTCCTGACTTTC; cdr3_aa: CASSPGGAWAGANVLTF
v_call: TRBV29-1; clone_size: few; j_call: TRBJ2-7; d_call: TRBD1; cdr3_nt: TGCAGCGTTGGGGGACAGGGGGGACACTACGAGCAGTACTTC; cdr3_aa: CSVGGQGGHYEQYF
v_call: TRBV20-1; clone_size: many; j_call: TRBJ1-5; d_call: NA; cdr3_nt: TGCAGTGCTAGAGATAGTGGTTATAGCAATCAGCCCCAGCATTTT; cdr3_aa: CSARDSGYSNQPQHF
v_call: TRBV7-9; clone_size: few; j_call: TRBJ2-7; d_call: NA; cdr3_nt: TGTGCCAGCAGCTTATTTCGTGGCAGGGGAGATCTGTCCGAGCAGTACTTC; cdr3_aa: CASSLFRGRGDLSEQYF
v_call: TRBV12-3/TRBV12-4; clone_size: many; j_call: TRBJ1-1; d_call: TRBD1; cdr3_nt: TGTGCCAGTACCGGGACAGGGGCGACTGAAGCTTTCTTT; cdr3_aa: CASTGTGATEAFF
v_call: TRBV7-6; clone_size: many; j_call: TRBJ2-1; d_call: TRBD2; cdr3_nt: TGTGCCAGCAGCCGACTCACTAGCGGGGGGCCGAATGAGCAGTTCTTC; cdr3_aa: CASSRLTSGGPNEQFF
v_call: TRBV2; clone_size: NA; j_call: TRBJ2-2; d_call: NA; cdr3_nt: TGTGCCAGCAGTGAGGGGGCCCTCACCGGGGAGCTGTTTTTT; cdr3_aa: CASSEGALTGELFF
v_call: TRBV18; clone_size: many; j_call: TRBJ2-5; d_call: NA; cdr3_nt: TGTGCCAGCTCACCTTCCGGCCAAGAGACCCAGTACTTC; cdr3_aa: CASSPSGQETQYF
v_call: TRBV7-9; clone_size: many; j_call: TRBJ1-1; d_call: TRBD1; cdr3_nt: TGTGCCAGCAGCCCCGGGACAGGGGGCGCTGGGTGGACTGAAGCTTTCTTT; cdr3_aa: CASSPGTGGAGWTEAFF
v_call: TRBV29-1; clone_size: NA; j_call: TRBJ1-2; d_call: TRBD1; cdr3_nt: TGCAGCGCGTCAGGGGGCACGGATGGCTACACCTTC; cdr3_aa: CSASGGTDGYTF
v_call: TRBV5-5; clone_size: many; j_call: TRBJ2-7; d_call: TRBD1; cdr3_nt: TGTGCCAGCAGCTTGAGGGACAGCCTTACTATTGAGCAGTACTTC; cdr3_aa: CASSLRDSLTIEQYF
v_call: TRBV20-1; clone_size: many; j_call: TRBJ2-1; d_call: TRBD2; cdr3_nt: TGCAGTGCTAAGACTAGCGGCTCCTACAATGAGCAGTTCTTC; cdr3_aa: CSAKTSGSYNEQFF
v_call: TRBV6-5; clone_size: many; j_call: TRBJ1-1; d_call: NA; cdr3_nt: TGTGCCAGCAGTTACCTGGGGTACACTGAAGCTTTCTTT; cdr3_aa: CASSYLGYTEAFF
v_call: TRBV2; clone_size: many; j_call: TRBJ1-2; d_call: TRBD1; cdr3_nt: TGTGCCAGCAAAACGGGACAGGGATATGGCTACACCTTC; cdr3_aa: CASKTGQGYGYTF
v_call: TRBV7-2; clone_size: many; j_call: TRBJ1-4; d_call: TRBD1; cdr3_nt: TGTGCCAGTGGGGAAACAGGGGGAAATGAAAAACTGTTTTTT; cdr3_aa: CASGETGGNEKLFF
v_call: TRBV11-2; clone_size: NA; j_call: TRBJ1-2; d_call: TRBD1; cdr3_nt: TGTGCCAGCAGCTATCCGGGACAGGGGTCGGGCTACACCTTC; cdr3_aa: CASSYPGQGSGYTF
v_call: TRBV29-1; clone_size: NA; j_call: TRBJ2-3; d_call: TRBD1; cdr3_nt: TGCAGCGTTCCCTTGGACAGGGTCACAGATACGCAGTATTTT; cdr3_aa: CSVPLDRVTDTQYF
v_call: TRBV6-2/TRBV6-3; clone_size: many; j_call: TRBJ2-3; d_call: NA; cdr3_nt: TGTGCCAGCAGTTCCCCGACTAACACAGATACGCAGTATTTT; cdr3_aa: CASSSPTNTDTQYF
v_call: TRBV6-5; clone_size: NA; j_call: TRBJ2-3; d_call: NA; cdr3_nt: TGTGCCAGCAGTTACTCCCCTTCAGCGGGCCGCACAGATACGCAGTATTTT; cdr3_aa: CASSYSPSAGRTDTQYF
v_call: TRBV5-1; clone_size: many; j_call: TRBJ1-1; d_call: TRBD1; cdr3_nt: TGCGCCAGCAGCTTGGATCCAGGGGGCGGCACTGAAGCTTTCTTT; cdr3_aa: CASSLDPGGGTEAFF
v_call: TRBV12-3/TRBV12-4; clone_size: NA; j_call: TRBJ1-1; d_call: NA; cdr3_nt: TGTGCCAGCAATCGACAGGTCGACACTGAAGCTTTCTTT; cdr3_aa: CASNRQVDTEAFF
v_call: TRBV2; clone_size: NA; j_call: TRBJ1-4; d_call: NA; cdr3_nt: TGTGCCAGCAGGGGGACGGCCGCAACTAATGAAAAACTGTTTTTT; cdr3_aa: CASRGTAATNEKLFF
v_call: TRBV6-6; clone_size: many; j_call: TRBJ1-5; d_call: NA; cdr3_nt: TGTGCCAGCAGTTACTTTGGGCAGATTAGCAATCAGCCCCAGCATTTT; cdr3_aa: CASSYFGQISNQPQHF
v_call: TRBV14; clone_size: few; j_call: TRBJ1-2; d_call: NA; cdr3_nt: TGTGCCAGCAGCCGTAATACTTACTATGGCTACACCTTC; cdr3_aa: CASSRNTYYGYTF
v_call: TRBV5-6; clone_size: many; j_call: TRBJ2-3; d_call: NA; cdr3_nt: TGTGCCAGCAGCATACCCCGCAGGGGAGGGGGCACAGATACGCAGTATTTT; cdr3_aa: CASSIPRRGGGTDTQYF